The 27 T cell receptor beta chains below all came from one sample that was sequenced in a study of identical twins. Each CDR3 protein is one row after TCRdb ran MiXCR on the 5' RACE reads. The sample includes about 920,000 distinct CDR3 sequences, roughly 12% seen only once; the top ten take 1.5% to 2%. This sample also appeared in a second study, on yellow fever vaccine responses in identical twins.

The sample taken for sequencing was PBMCs. These receptors originate from a woman under 30 in good health.

The V and J genes are TRBV7-6 and TRBJ2-1, with a weak D call TRBD2 (5 bases). The CDR3 length is 14 residues. Looked up from germline, CDR1 is SGHVS and CDR2 is FNYEAQ. Trimming left V 5 bases short and J 7 bases short, with 15 bases between. The CDR3 nucleotides are TGTGCCAGCAGCCTGATGGCGGGCTCGAATGAGCAGTTCTTC. Translation: CASSLMAGSNEQFF.

This clonotype was counted a few times. The J gene is TRBJ2-7, the V gene TRBV12-3 or TRBV12-4, with D unclear. The V and J ends lost 3 bases and 5 bases respectively, with 14 bases between them. This CDR3 has 14 amino acids. The CDR3 reads CASSLVDFNNEQYF. In DNA form, the CDR3 reads TGTGCCAGCAGTTTGGTTGACTTTAATAACGAGCAGTACTTC.

The table lists this clonotype with a few counts. The chain links TRBV29-1 to TRBJ1-1; D not resolved. Germline V gene lookup returns CDR1 SQVTM and CDR2 ANQGSEA. Trimming stripped 1 base from V and 11 bases from J, with 11 bases between. This CDR3 is built from 11 residues. CDR3 region: CSVEVALQAFF. The CDR3 nucleotides read TGCAGCGTTGAAGTCGCACTCCAGGCTTTCTTT.

This chain connects TRBV28 to TRBJ2-7, with no clear D. The germline V gene has CDR1 MDHEN and CDR2 SYDVKM. This CDR3 is 13 amino acids long. V dropped 7 bases and J dropped 0 bases, with 10 bases sitting between them. The chain's CDR3 is CASTDNHSYEQYF. DNA for the CDR3: TGTGCCAGCACCGACAATCACTCCTACGAGCAGTACTTC.

This clonotype was counted only a few times. The gene calls are TRBV3-1 and TRBJ2-7, with 11 bases that match TRBD2. J gave up 2 bases and V 5 bases, and 11 bases lay outside the gene matches. From germline, CDR1 is LGHDT and CDR2 YNNKEL (reference sequence). The CDR3 extends over 17 amino acids. CDR3 bases: TGTGCCAGCAGCAATCTAGCGGGGGGCTCTAGCCCCTACGAGCAGTACGTC. Encoded protein: CASSNLAGGSSPYEQYV.

This clonotype was observed a handful of times. This sequence joins TRBV20-1 and TRBJ2-2; 10 bases fit TRBD2. J lost 3 bases, V lost 1 base, and 2 bases had no gene match. Germline V lookup: CDR1 DFQATT, CDR2 SNEGSKA (reference sequence). The CDR3 runs 15 residues. The CDR3 protein is CSARAGTSDTGELFF. CDR3 coding DNA: TGCAGTGCTAGAGCCGGGACTAGCGACACCGGGGAGCTGTTTTTT.

This clonotype has just a few counts. The CDR3 spells CASPGSGCEETQYF. CDR3 bases: TGTGCCAGTCCCGGTTCAGGGTGCGAAGAGACCCAGTACTTC. The chain employs TRBV27 and TRBJ2-5; maybe TRBD1 (5 bases). This CDR3 region has 14 residues. Looked up from germline, CDR1 is MNHEY and CDR2 is SMNVEV (reference sequence). Trimming pared 9 bases from V and 3 bases from J, leaving 17 bases between.

The V gene is TRBV4-1, the J gene TRBJ2-6; D not resolved. The CDR3 is 18 residues long. From germline, CDR1 is MGHRA and CDR2 YSYEKL. Trimming stripped 0 bases from V and 4 bases from J, with 16 bases between. CDR3 DNA: TGCGCCAGCAGCCAAGATCCGGGCTTAGTCTCCGGGGCCAACGTCCTGACTTTC. Translating gives CASSQDPGLVSGANVLTF.

The V call is TRBV29-1, the J call TRBJ2-2; D call uncertain. Trimming took off 3 bases at V and 1 base at J, with 3 bases between the two ends. The V gene's germline CDR1 is SQVTM and CDR2 ANQGSEA. CDR3 size: 12 residues. The CDR3 sequence is CSVEENTGELFF. The CDR3 nucleotides read TGCAGCGTTGAGGAGAACACCGGGGAGCTGTTTTTT.

This clonotype has a count of ten or more. This chain connects TRBV5-1 to TRBJ2-1; the D is unclear. This CDR3 spans 16 amino acids. Between the trimmed V and J ends, which lost 2 bases and 0 bases, there was a span of 12 bases. Germline CDR1 SGHRS, CDR2 YFSETQ. CDR3 sequence reads: CASSFETPSSYNEQFF. In DNA, the CDR3 is TGCGCCAGCAGCTTCGAGACCCCCAGCTCCTACAATGAGCAGTTCTTC.

The genes are TRBV20-1 and TRBJ2-1; 14 bases fit TRBD2. Trimming cost V 6 bases and J 9 bases; bases outside gene matches: 7. Germline lookup yields CDR1 DFQATT and CDR2 SNEGSKA (reference sequence). The CDR3 runs 14 residues. DNA of the CDR3: TGCAGTGCCAAAAGACTAGCGGGAGGGTTTGAGCAGTTCTTC. Amino acids: CSAKRLAGGFEQFF.

The chain has TRBV19 and TRBJ2-1, with TRBD2 matching 11 bases. Unmatched junction bases numbered 6, after V lost 7 bases and J lost 7 bases. Germline V gives CDR1 LNHDA, CDR2 SQIVND (reference sequence). This CDR3 is built from 14 residues. The CDR3 spells CASIAGGSKNEQFF. CDR3 sequence (DNA): TGTGCCAGTATAGCGGGGGGGTCTAAGAATGAGCAGTTCTTC.

The CDR3 nucleotides are TGCAGCGGACGGGAGCTGGGGGGGGAGCAGTTCTTC. Translating it yields CSGRELGGEQFF. The genes are TRBV29-1 and TRBJ2-1; 7 nucleotides line up with TRBD2. J was trimmed by 10 bases and V by 7 bases; bases with no gene match: 10. The CDR3 consists of 12 residues. Germline V CDR1 and CDR2: SQVTM, ANQGSEA.

This rearrangement joins TRBV9 to TRBJ2-7; no firm D call. CDR1 and CDR2 (germline): SGDLS, YYNGEE. The V gene lost 1 base and the J gene lost 0 bases, with 11 bases spanning the gap. The CDR3 is 15 amino acids. This CDR3 is CASSVSLDPSYEQYF. As DNA, the CDR3 is TGTGCCAGCAGCGTAAGTTTAGACCCCTCCTACGAGCAGTACTTC.

The chain recombines TRBV20-1 with TRBJ1-5, with a tentative D call TRBD1 (5 bases). Trimming removed 6 bases from V and 4 bases from J, with 19 bases in between. Germline lookup yields CDR1 DFQATT and CDR2 SNEGSKA (reference sequence). The CDR3 is 15 residues long. The CDR3 region has the DNA TGCAGTGCCACAGGACACCCTTTGAATAATCAGCCCCAGCATTTT. Translated, it gives CSATGHPLNNQPQHF.

This clonotype was detected a few times. In DNA, the CDR3 is TGTGCCAGCAGACCTAGGGGGACCAACAATGAGCAGTTCTTC. Its protein product is CASRPRGTNNEQFF. The gene calls are TRBV14 and TRBJ2-1, with D possibly being TRBD1 (6 bases). Germline assignment: CDR1 SGHDN and CDR2 FVKESK. The CDR3 is made up of 14 amino acids. The V end was cut by 6 bases, the J end by 5 bases, with 14 bases between.

This clonotype appeared many times. This rearrangement joins TRBV5-4 to TRBJ1-6, with TRBD1 as a possible D gene (6 bases). Per the germline V gene, CDR1 is SGHNT and CDR2 is YYREEE (reference sequence). The CDR3 extends over 15 amino acids. V was shortened by 3 bases and J by 8 bases, with 15 bases between the two germline ends. CDR3 DNA sequence: TGTGCCAGCAGCTCGCAGGGGCGGGTTGATTCACCCCTCCACTTT. This encodes CASSSQGRVDSPLHF. The full variable domain, with the rest looked up from reference TRBV5-4 and TRBJ1-6, is ETGVTQSPTHLIKTRGQQVTLRCSSQSGHNTVSWYQQALGQGPQFIFQYYREEENGRGNFPPRFSGLQFPNYSSELNVNALELDDSALYLCASSSQGRVDSPLHFGNGTRLTVT.

The V gene is TRBV15, the J gene TRBJ2-1; D possibly corresponds to TRBD2 (6 bases). The CDR3 has 18 amino acids. V was trimmed by 5 bases and J by 0 bases, leaving 20 bases between them. Germline CDR1 and CDR2: LNHNV and YYDKDF (reference sequence). As DNA, the CDR3 is TGTGCCACCAGCTATAGGGTGAGAGCGGGCAACTCCTACAATGAGCAGTTCTTC. Amino acids: CATSYRVRAGNSYNEQFF.

This sequence joins TRBV12-3 or TRBV12-4 and TRBJ2-7; D perhaps matches TRBD1 (5 bases). CDR3 length equals 14 residues. The V and J ends lost 5 bases and 4 bases respectively, with 15 bases between them. CDR3 amino acids: CASSRGSGSYEQYF. In DNA, the CDR3 is TGTGCCAGCAGTAGGGGATCGGGCTCGTACGAGCAGTACTTC.

The chain's CDR3 is CASSSHRGGYNEQFF. CDR3 bases: TGTGCCAGCAGCTCACATCGGGGGGGGTACAATGAGCAGTTCTTC. The chain joins TRBV7-3 to TRBJ2-1; 8 bases are a match to TRBD2. The J segment lost 4 bases and the V segment lost 4 bases, leaving 6 bases of the junction unmatched. From germline, CDR1 is SGHTA and CDR2 FQGTGA. CDR3 length equals 15 residues. Full variable domain (missing parts from reference TRBV7-3 and TRBJ2-1): GAGVSQTPSNKVTEKGKYVELRCDPISGHTALYWYRQSLGQGPEFLIYFQGTGAADDSGLPNDRFFAVRPEGSVSTLKIQRTERGDSAVYLCASSSHRGGYNEQFFGPGTRLTVL.

The chain uses TRBV4-1 and TRBJ2-3; 12 bases agree with TRBD2. V lost 1 base to trimming and J lost 9 bases; unmatched junction nucleotides: 5. CDR1 MGHRA and CDR2 YSYEKL come from the germline V gene. The CDR3 extends over 15 amino acids. CDR3 nucleotides: TGCGCCAGCAGCCAAGGAGGACTAGCGGGGATAACGCAGTATTTT. The encoded protein is CASSQGGLAGITQYF.

A few counts support this clonotype. The CDR3 here is CATSEAVHRNTEAFF. In DNA form, the CDR3 reads TGTGCCACCAGTGAGGCGGTACACAGGAACACTGAAGCTTTCTTT. The V and J genes are TRBV24-1 and TRBJ1-1, with D uncertain. Germline V lookup: CDR1 KGHDR, CDR2 SFDVKD. Trimming shortened V by 4 bases and J by 1 base, and 12 bases separated the two germline ends. The length of the CDR3 is 15 residues.

This clonotype has just a few counts. This rearrangement joins TRBV28 to TRBJ2-5; TRBD2 agrees at 9 bases. The CDR3 length is 13 residues. Trimming cost V 8 bases and J 6 bases; bases outside gene matches: 7. Germline V gene lookup returns CDR1 MDHEN and CDR2 SYDVKM. CDR3 sequence: CASLGTSTQTQYF. Written as DNA, the CDR3 is TGTGCCAGCCTCGGGACTAGCACGCAGACCCAGTACTTC.

The J gene is TRBJ2-3, the V gene TRBV5-1, with TRBD2 matching over 8 bases. Germline lookup yields CDR1 SGHRS and CDR2 YFSETQ. V lost 4 bases to trimming and J lost 1 base; unmatched junction nucleotides: 11. CDR3 size: 17 residues. The CDR3: CASSHTMSGGGTDTQYF. The CDR3 DNA reads TGCGCCAGCAGCCACACTATGAGCGGGGGAGGCACAGATACGCAGTATTTT.

The table lists this clonotype with a few counts. The rearrangement links TRBV24-1 to TRBJ2-5; 13 nucleotides line up with TRBD2. This CDR3 is 16 amino acids long. Germline CDR1 and CDR2: KGHDR and SFDVKD. V trimming: 5 bases; J trimming: 4 bases; junction bases outside the gene matches: 6. In DNA, the CDR3 is TGTGCCACCAGTGCGACTAGCGGGAGGTCTGGAGAGACCCAGTACTTC. Translating it yields CATSATSGRSGETQYF.

This clonotype showed up many times. The J gene is TRBJ2-5, the V gene TRBV10-3; TRBD2 matches 8 bases. CDR3 length: 15 amino acids. The V gene end was trimmed by 0 bases and the J gene end by 4 bases; junction bases not matched to a gene: 4. The germline V gene has CDR1 ENHRY and CDR2 SYGVKD. The CDR3 sequence: CAISESGLAGETQYF. CDR3 bases: TGTGCCATCAGTGAGTCGGGGCTAGCGGGAGAGACCCAGTACTTC.

This clonotype was observed many times. The chain combines TRBV6-2 or TRBV6-3 with TRBJ2-3, with D perhaps TRBD1 (6 bases). The V end lost 4 bases, the J end lost 2 bases, and 13 bases lay between the germline ends. Per germline, CDR1 MNHEY and CDR2 SVGEGT. CDR3 length: 15 amino acids. The CDR3 spells CASSSGQFITDTQYF. CDR3 sequence (DNA): TGTGCCAGCAGTTCTGGACAGTTTATCACAGATACGCAGTATTTT.